This is a list of T cell receptor beta chains from one sample in a study of graft-versus-host responses after intestinal transplantation. Profiled with immunoSEQ multiplex PCR; TCRdb holds only in-frame clones, not every one. The data show fewer than 90,000 clones, about 94% seen once. The antigens for these receptors are not known. The source was unstimulated CD4+ T cells sorted from spleen or lymph node cells, collected before transplant. The receptor set was obtained from a human donor who was the organ donor for an intestinal transplant. Each CDR3 is given with its conserved first and last residue. Each record gives: V gene, D gene, J gene, CDR3 DNA, CDR3 protein. D genes are given only for firm matches.

>TRBV7-2|TRBD1|TRBJ1-2
TGTGCCAGCAGCCCCCGACAGGGATTGAACTATGGCTACACCTTC
CASSPRQGLNYGYTF
>TRBV7-2|TRBD1|TRBJ2-1
TGTGCCAGCAGCCCAAGGACAGGGCTCTCCTACAATGAGCAGTTCTTC
CASSPRTGLSYNEQFF
>TRBV19|TRBD1|TRBJ1-5
TGTGCCAGTAAGACCGCGGGGACAGGCAATCAGCCCCAGCATTTT
CASKTAGTGNQPQHF
>TRBV7-2|TRBD2|TRBJ2-5
TGTGCCGGCCGGACTAGCGGGGCCCAAGAGACCCAGTACTTC
CAGRTSGAQETQYF
>TRBV5-8|.|TRBJ2-7
TGTGCCAGCAGGGGGGGAAACTACGAGCAGTACTTC
CASRGGNYEQYF
>TRBV6-4|.|TRBJ2-3
TGTGCCAGCAGCAGCGGAGGGCTAGCAGATACGCAGTATTTT
CASSSGGLADTQYF
>TRBV9|.|TRBJ1-1
TGTGCCAGCAGCGTAAAAGGGAACACTGAAGCTTTCTTT
CASSVKGNTEAFF
>TRBV25-1|.|TRBJ1-3
TGTGCCAGCCGGGGACATGCCGACTCTGGAAACACCATATATTTT
CASRGHADSGNTIYF
>TRBV15|TRBD2|TRBJ2-7
TGTGCCACCAGCACATCCGGGGGGGCCACCTACGAGCAGTACTTC
CATSTSGGATYEQYF
>TRBV7-8|TRBD1|TRBJ2-2
TGTGCCAGCAGAAAACGACAGGGGGCCGGGGAGCTGTTTTTT
CASRKRQGAGELFF
>TRBV28|.|TRBJ1-2
TGTGCCAGCAGGGAAAGGACAGTATATGGCTACACCTTC
CASRERTVYGYTF
>TRBV10-3|.|TRBJ2-7
TGTGCCATCAACGACAGGCGAAGCTCCTACGAGCAGTACTTC
CAINDRRSSYEQYF
>TRBV19|.|TRBJ2-5
TGTGCCAGTAGATACACAGGCGAGCAAGAGACCCAGTACTTC
CASRYTGEQETQYF
>TRBV5-4|.|TRBJ2-6
TGTGCCAGCAGCTTCAGGGTTGGCCACCCTGGGGCCAACGTCCTGACTTTC
CASSFRVGHPGANVLTF
>TRBV5-1|.|TRBJ2-5
TGCGCCAGCAGCTTGGGCACTGGGCAAGAGACCCAGTACTTC
CASSLGTGQETQYF
>TRBV4-3|.|TRBJ1-5
TGCGCCAGCAGCCAAGAAGGCGGGGAAAATCAGCCCCAGCATTTT
CASSQEGGENQPQHF
>TRBV18|.|TRBJ2-1
TGTGCCAGCTCACCCCCTACCCACAGGGCTAATGAGCAGTTCTTC
CASSPPTHRANEQFF